The 5 T cell receptor beta chains presented below share a single source sample, sequenced in a study of blood T cells in healthy people across ages (dated by TCRdb to between 2015 and 2016). The receptor library was made with 5' RACE. Reads for this sample came from an Illumina HiSeq 2500. A second PCR of about 7 to 12 cycles was run with a J-beta primer mix and a sample-barcoded 5' primer. The public reads were quality trimmed at Q25 with fastp and then assembled into clones with MiXCR by TCRdb, keeping productive beta chains. Merged by CDR3 protein, the rows form single entries marked with the most common genes and DNA. Across this sample there are approximately 1.5 million distinct CDR3 sequences, with around 40% seen only once. The ten biggest clones cover under 5% of the sample. Sequenced material: blood. The receptors were sampled from a woman aged 18-30 years in good health.

The rearrangement links TRBV12-3 or TRBV12-4 to TRBJ2-3; 7 bases map to TRBD1. Unmatched junction bases numbered 7, after V lost 3 bases and J lost 4 bases. The CDR3 loop spans 15 amino acids. CDR3 nucleotides: TGTGCCAGCAGTTTCCGACAGGGATACGCAGATACGCAGTATTTT. Its translation is CASSFRQGYADTQYF.

This chain joins TRBV5-1 and TRBJ2-2; the match to TRBD2 covers 9 bases. The CDR3 loop spans 16 amino acids. Germline trimming cut 4 bases from V and 1 base from J; bases unmatched to any gene: 5. Germline lookup yields CDR1 SGHRS and CDR2 YFSETQ. The CDR3 nucleotides are TGCGCCAGCAGCACGGGACTAGCCCAGAACACCGGGGAGCTGTTTTTT. Its protein product is CASSTGLAQNTGELFF.

The chain employs TRBV20-1 and TRBJ1-5, with TRBD1 matching 10 bases. From germline, CDR1 is DFQATT and CDR2 SNEGSKA (reference sequence). V shed 6 bases and J 6 bases; nucleotides not matched to a gene: 11. This CDR3 is 15 amino acids long. The CDR3 region is CSARDRGRKGQPQHF. The CDR3 bases are TGCAGTGCGCGAGACAGGGGGCGAAAGGGTCAGCCCCAGCATTTT.

The sample holds a few counts of this clonotype. The V gene is TRBV3-1, the J gene TRBJ2-3; 10 bases match TRBD1. J gave up 3 bases and V 1 base, and 4 bases lay outside the gene matches. In germline, CDR1 is LGHDT, CDR2 YNNKEL (reference sequence). The CDR3 totals 16 residues. CDR3 sequence: CASSQGQGAGTDTQYF. CDR3 DNA sequence: TGTGCCAGCAGCCAAGGACAGGGGGCCGGTACAGATACGCAGTATTTT.

The table lists this clonotype with a few counts. The V call is TRBV24-1, the J call TRBJ1-2, with TRBD1 as a possible D gene (6 bases). Germline V lookup: CDR1 KGHDR, CDR2 SFDVKD. This CDR3 region has 14 residues. Trimming shortened V by 4 bases and J by 6 bases, and 14 bases separated the two germline ends. The CDR3 protein is CATSDAARGNGYTF. CDR3 nucleotide sequence: TGTGCCACCAGTGACGCCGCCAGGGGAAATGGCTACACCTTC.